The clone carrying this T cell receptor beta chain was recorded a few times. Its antigen is as yet unknown. This sample was included in a study of T cell repertoires in cytomegalovirus infection. Study-wide context: Carrying CMV and the relevant HLA type showed in public TCR beta signatures.

Deletions cut 2 bases from V and 4 bases from J, with 12 bases between. The CDR3 runs 16 residues. Per germline, CDR1 MGHRA and CDR2 YSYEKL. TCRdb processed the reads anew with MiXCR; each CDR3 protein has one entry. Among about 830,000 distinct CDR3 sequences, roughly 33% were seen once, and the ten largest hold 9.5% to 15%. Study-wide results and limits: HLA-C-restricted CMV-specific TCR beta clonotypes prevailed in the ex vivo response.

This material consisted of cultured CD8+ T cells from PBMCs, taken from culture after CMV antigen stimulation. This receptor was taken from a human donor in good health (CMV status not recorded). Some clones in this sample may be carry-over from other donors' samples. The J gene is TRBJ2-6, the V gene TRBV4-1; D not certain. The CDR3 coding sequence is TGCGCCAGCAGCCAACCCCCAATCGGCGGGGCCAACGTCCTGACTTTC. Residues: CASSQPPIGGANVLTF.